The 29 T cell receptor beta chains below were found in one sample sequenced in a study of blood T cell repertoires in COVID-19 (dated by TCRdb to 2020 to 2021). Library generation was performed with the immunoSEQ multiplex PCR assay. TCRdb retrieved this table from immuneACCESS and kept in-frame rearrangements only. Not all clones are present; in checked studies, unresolved V genes account for under half, and no reason is known for the remainder. Recorded for this sample are about 170,000 clones; around 84% of them occurred a single time. The ten largest clonotypes hold approximately 14% of the sample. Sequencing input: PBMCs or T cells enriched from blood (not recorded which). Every receptor here comes from a man aged 45-65 years who had recovered from COVID-19.

This chain connects TRBV5-1 to TRBJ2-6, with TRBD1 identical over 7 bases. Trimming at V came to 4 bases and at J to 0 bases, leaving 7 bases not matched to a gene. The CDR3 spans 17 residues. CDR1 SGHRS and CDR2 YFSETQ come from the germline V gene. In nucleotides, the CDR3 is TGCGCCAGCAGCAACCTCGGGACAGCCTCTGGGGCCAACGTCCTGACTTTC. Its protein product is CASSNLGTASGANVLTF. Complete variable domain (other parts from reference TRBV5-1 and TRBJ2-6): KAGVTQTPRYLIKTRGQQVTLSCSPISGHRSVSWYQQTPGQGLQFLFEYFSETQRNKGNFPGRFSGRQFSNSRSEMNVSTLELGDSALYLCASSNLGTASGANVLTFGAGSRLTVL.

V usage is TRBV4-1 and J usage is TRBJ1-3; no clear D. CDR3 size: 17 residues. Germline V lookup: CDR1 MGHRA, CDR2 YSYEKL. V gave up 4 bases and J gave up 4 bases, with 20 bases separating them. The CDR3 reads CASSLPDNLITGNTIYF. The CDR3 DNA sequence: TGCGCCAGCAGCCTCCCCGACAATTTAATAACCGGAAACACCATATATTTT.

The J gene is TRBJ2-2, the V gene TRBV28, with 9 bases aligning to TRBD1. Germline trimming cut 6 bases from V and 9 bases from J; bases unmatched to any gene: 8. The CDR3 totals 14 residues. Germline CDR1 and CDR2: MDHEN and SYDVKM. The CDR3 DNA is TGTGCCAGCAGCACCGGGACAGGGTTTAGGGAGCTGTTTTTT. This translates into CASSTGTGFRELFF.

The rearrangement uses TRBV5-1 and TRBJ2-3; a weak D match, TRBD2 (6 bases). The CDR3 contains 15 residues. CDR1 and CDR2 from the germline V gene are SGHRS and YFSETQ. Trimming removed 3 bases from V and 2 bases from J, with 13 bases in between. In nucleotides, the CDR3 is TGCGCCAGCAGCTGGACGGGACTCGACACAGATACGCAGTATTTT. It is translated as CASSWTGLDTDTQYF.

The CDR3: CASSSSDRGWYEQYF. CDR3 nucleotide sequence: TGTGCCAGCAGTTCCTCGGACAGGGGGTGGTACGAGCAGTACTTC. The chain is built from TRBV27 and TRBJ2-7; 10 positions agree with TRBD1. V lost 4 bases to trimming and J lost 4 bases; unmatched junction nucleotides: 7. Germline V gives CDR1 MNHEY, CDR2 SMNVEV (reference sequence). The CDR3 is 15 amino acids.

The sample holds one count of this clone. The gene calls are TRBV30 and TRBJ1-1, with TRBD1 matching over 10 bases. CDR3 length: 14 amino acids. Trimming removed 8 bases from V and 4 bases from J; junction bases left unmatched: 10. Germline assignment: CDR1 GTSNPN and CDR2 SVGIG (reference sequence). CDR3 nucleotides: TGTGCCGGGTCAGACAGGGGGCGGGTCACTGAAGCTTTCTTT. Translated: CAGSDRGRVTEAFF.

This chain joins TRBV5-4 and TRBJ1-4, with D uncertain. The CDR3 sequence is 13 residues long. From germline, CDR1 is SGHNT and CDR2 YYREEE (reference sequence). Trimming removed 3 bases at V and 17 bases at J, with 20 bases between. The CDR3 nucleotides are TGTGCCAGCAGCTCGAGTCTTTTTGGGCCCATATTTTTT. It yields the protein CASSSSLFGPIFF.

The V and J genes are TRBV2 and TRBJ1-3; unclear D gene. This CDR3 is 13 amino acids long. V was clipped by 8 bases and J by 0 bases, with 8 bases between them. In germline, CDR1 is SNHLY, CDR2 FYNNEI. CDR3 region: CASSRSSGNTIYF. CDR3 bases: TGTGCCAGCTCGCGGAGCTCTGGAAACACCATATATTTT.

This rearrangement joins TRBV4-1 to TRBJ2-5, with 9 bases aligning to TRBD2. The V and J ends lost 8 bases and 6 bases, in that order; junction bases with no gene match: 10. The CDR3 length is 14 residues. CDR1 MGHRA and CDR2 YSYEKL come from the germline V gene. The CDR3 nucleotides read TGCGCCAGCTCTACCGGGACTAGCCGGAAGACCCAGTACTTC. This sequence encodes CASSTGTSRKTQYF.

This clone was seen once. V usage is TRBV12-3 or TRBV12-4 and J usage is TRBJ2-5; TRBD1 agrees at 8 bases. The CDR3 has 13 amino acids. V lost 8 bases to trimming and J lost 9 bases; unmatched junction nucleotides: 11. The chain's CDR3 is CASAGTGRLAQYF. CDR3 DNA sequence: TGTGCCAGCGCCGGGACAGGTCGCTTAGCCCAGTACTTC.

The rearrangement joins TRBV5-4 to TRBJ1-5, with D uncertain. Germline CDR1 reads SGHNT; CDR2 reads YYREEE (reference sequence). The ends were cut back, 4 bases at V and 4 bases at J, with 15 bases in the middle. The CDR3 runs 15 residues. The CDR3 region is CASSQDTAPNQPQHF. CDR3 nucleotides: TGTGCCAGCAGCCAAGACACGGCGCCTAATCAGCCCCAGCATTTT.

The chain uses TRBV12-5 and TRBJ1-5; D gene uncertain. The CDR3 is 15 amino acids. Trimming pared 6 bases from V and 2 bases from J, leaving 14 bases between. From germline, CDR1 is LGHNT and CDR2 FRNRAP. This CDR3 is CASGPTRRGNQPQHF. For the CDR3, the DNA is TGTGCTAGTGGACCTACCAGGAGGGGCAATCAGCCCCAGCATTTT.

The V and J genes are TRBV5-8 and TRBJ2-7; 9 bases agree with TRBD1. The CDR3 runs to 14 residues. The germline CDR1 and CDR2 sequences are SGHTS and YDEGEE. Unmatched junction bases numbered 7, after V lost 4 bases and J lost 5 bases. The CDR3 here is CASSPGQGINEQYF. The DNA for the CDR3 is TGTGCCAGCAGCCCGGGACAGGGTATCAACGAGCAGTACTTC.

This sequence joins TRBV10-3 and TRBJ2-7, with D maybe TRBD1 (5 bases). CDR1 is ENHRY and CDR2 is SYGVKD in the germline V gene. Trimming left V 3 bases short and J 3 bases short, with 9 bases between. The CDR3 consists of 13 residues. CDR3 in DNA: TGTGCCATCAGTGAACAGGTGGGCTACGAGCAGTACTTC. This sequence encodes CAISEQVGYEQYF.

This clone was detected a few times. The chain has TRBV6-2 or TRBV6-3 and TRBJ2-7; maybe TRBD2 (5 bases). The CDR3 loop spans 14 amino acids. Trimming took 4 bases from V and 4 from J, leaving 14 bases between them. Per the germline V gene, CDR1 is MNHEY and CDR2 is SVGEGT. CDR3 sequence reads: CASSSYLEGYEQYF. The CDR3 coding sequence is TGTGCCAGCAGTTCCTATTTAGAGGGATACGAGCAGTACTTC.

This clone was recorded only once. This chain joins TRBV6-5 and TRBJ2-7; 9 bases are shared with TRBD1. The CDR3 runs to 14 residues. CDR1 is MNHEY and CDR2 is SVGAGI in the germline V gene. Trimming removed 7 bases from V and 0 bases from J; junction bases left unmatched: 4. CDR3 residues: CASKRQGGSYEQYF. Here the CDR3 DNA reads TGTGCCAGCAAAAGACAGGGGGGCTCCTACGAGCAGTACTTC.

V and J are TRBV7-6 and TRBJ1-3; 7 positions match TRBD1. Germline-derived CDR1 and CDR2 are SGHVS and FNYEAQ. Losses at the gene ends were 4 bases for V and 3 bases for J; bases not matched to a gene: 6. The CDR3 runs 15 residues. The chain's CDR3 is CASSSTTGVGNTIYF. In nucleotides, the CDR3 is TGTGCCAGCAGCTCCACTACAGGGGTTGGAAACACCATATATTTT.

The chain is built from TRBV5-1 and TRBJ2-7; TRBD1 agrees at 8 bases. Germline lookup yields CDR1 SGHRS and CDR2 YFSETQ. V gave up 4 bases and J gave up 5 bases; unmatched junction bases: 8. The CDR3 covers 14 residues. The CDR3 nucleotides read TGCGCCAGCAGCGTGGACAGGGTCAGCGACGAGCAGTACTTC. Translation: CASSVDRVSDEQYF. Full variable domain (missing parts from reference TRBV5-1 and TRBJ2-7): KAGVTQTPRYLIKTRGQQVTLSCSPISGHRSVSWYQQTPGQGLQFLFEYFSETQRNKGNFPGRFSGRQFSNSRSEMNVSTLELGDSALYLCASSVDRVSDEQYFGPGTRLTVT.

The rearrangement links TRBV28 to TRBJ1-5, with 8 bases matching TRBD1. CDR1 is MDHEN and CDR2 is SYDVKM in the germline V gene. The CDR3 consists of 15 residues. V shed 2 bases and J 6 bases; nucleotides not matched to a gene: 6. CDR3 DNA: TGTGCCAGCAGTTTACCGGGACAGGTTTTTCAGCCCCAGCATTTT. Encoded protein: CASSLPGQVFQPQHF.

This CDR3 is CASVTGITNTEAFF. CDR3 sequence (DNA): TGTGCCAGCGTTACGGGGATTACCAACACTGAAGCTTTCTTT. This chain connects TRBV5-6 to TRBJ1-1; D unresolved. Trimming took off 7 bases at V and 2 bases at J, with 15 bases between the two ends. CDR3 length: 14 amino acids. Germline V gene sequence: CDR1 SGHDT, CDR2 YYEEEE.

This clone came up a few times. The V and J genes are TRBV14 and TRBJ1-6, with D unclear. Germline CDR1 SGHDN, CDR2 FVKESK. The CDR3 spans 15 residues. The V and J ends lost 0 bases and 9 bases respectively, with 12 bases between them. The CDR3 is CASSQDETDSSPLHF. The DNA of the CDR3 is TGTGCCAGCAGCCAAGATGAAACTGATAGTTCACCCCTCCACTTT. Variable domain in full (rest from reference TRBV14 and TRBJ1-6): EAGVTQFPSHSVIEKGQTVTLRCDPISGHDNLYWYRRVMGKEIKFLLHFVKESKQDESGMPNNRFLAERTGGTYSTLKVQPAELEDSGVYFCASSQDETDSSPLHFGNGTRLTVT.

The rearrangement uses TRBV29-1 and TRBJ2-7, with a possible D match to TRBD1 (6 bases). Germline CDR1 and CDR2: SQVTM and ANQGSEA. The germline V and J ends were trimmed by 7 bases and 1 base, with 8 bases remaining between them. The CDR3 contains 11 residues. The CDR3 sequence: CSAGQSYEQYF. As DNA, the CDR3 is TGCAGCGCTGGACAGTCCTACGAGCAGTACTTC.

The V gene is TRBV6-5, the J gene TRBJ1-1, with D uncertain. This CDR3 spans 15 amino acids. Germline CDR1 is MNHEY and CDR2 is SVGAGI. V lost 4 bases, J lost 7 bases, and 19 bases lay in between. The CDR3 bases are TGTGCCAGCAGTTTAGTGGGATCCGGGGTAGGTGAAGCTTTCTTT. This sequence encodes CASSLVGSGVGEAFF.

This clone was observed a few times. V gene TRBV5-4 combines with J gene TRBJ2-7, with TRBD1 matching over 7 bases. In germline, CDR1 is SGHNT, CDR2 YYREEE (reference sequence). This CDR3 spans 14 amino acids. V dropped 0 bases and J dropped 9; count of bases not matched to a gene: 9. CDR3: CASSLGQTGERQYF. CDR3 bases: TGTGCCAGCAGCTTGGGGCAAACAGGGGAGCGGCAGTACTTC.

The CDR3 sequence: CASSLAAGQGNTGELFF. The CDR3 DNA follows: TGTGCCAGCAGCTTAGCCGCGGGACAGGGTAACACCGGGGAGCTGTTTTTT. The chain combines TRBV11-2 with TRBJ2-2, with 9 bases fitting TRBD1. CDR1 is SGHAT and CDR2 is FQNNGV in the germline V gene. This CDR3 comprises 17 residues. V was clipped by 1 base and J by 2 bases; unmatched bases: 5. The whole variable domain, filled in from reference TRBV11-2 and TRBJ2-2, reads EAGVAQSPRYKIIEKRQSVAFWCNPISGHATLYWYQQILGQGPKLLIQFQNNGVVDDSQLPKDRFSAERLKGVDSTLKIQPAKLEDSAVYLCASSLAAGQGNTGELFFGEGSRLTVL.

The chain carries TRBV5-1 and TRBJ1-6; 9 positions match TRBD1. This CDR3 region has 14 residues. The ends lost 5 bases at V and 10 bases at J; junction bases unmatched: 7. CDR1 and CDR2 (germline): SGHRS, YFSETQ. The CDR3 reads CASRSGTGPSPLHF. The CDR3 region has the DNA TGCGCCAGCAGATCCGGGACAGGGCCCTCACCCCTCCACTTT.

Here the CDR3 DNA reads TGTGCCATCAGGACACAGGGGGCCTATAATTCACCCCTCCACTTT. It translates to CAIRTQGAYNSPLHF. The V call is TRBV10-3, the J call TRBJ1-6; 8 nucleotides agree with TRBD1. This CDR3 is built from 15 residues. V shed 6 bases, J shed 2 bases, and the junction held 3 bases outside the gene matches. The germline V gene has CDR1 ENHRY and CDR2 SYGVKD.

The V gene is TRBV6-2 or TRBV6-3, the J gene TRBJ2-7; a possible D gene is TRBD1 (6 bases). The length of the CDR3 is 16 residues. Per the germline V gene, CDR1 is MNHEY and CDR2 is SVGEGT. Trimming pared 5 bases from V and 3 bases from J, leaving 20 bases between. The CDR3: CASSGLSDRAFYEQYF. The CDR3, as DNA: TGTGCCAGCAGTGGTCTGTCGGACAGAGCCTTCTACGAGCAGTACTTC.

This clone was picked up one time. The V gene is TRBV6-5, the J gene TRBJ2-7, with 11 bases aligning to TRBD2. This CDR3 is 15 amino acids long. CDR1 and CDR2 from the germline V gene are MNHEY and SVGAGI. Trimming removed 5 bases from V and 0 bases from J; junction bases left unmatched: 3. CDR3 residues: CASSPGTSGSYEQYF. Written as DNA, the CDR3 is TGTGCCAGCAGTCCCGGGACTAGCGGCTCCTACGAGCAGTACTTC.